The TCR beta chain under discussion was sequenced for a study of blood T cell repertoires in COVID-19. At the level of the study: Acute and convalescent COVID-19 samples came from the United States, Italy and Spain. Sources were T cells, B-cell-depleted T cells, or PBMCs; the material itself was cDNA or gDNA.

Under the authors' procedure: The authors estimated nucleated cell counts from reference gene primer amplification. Sequenced by immunoSEQ multiplex PCR; TCRdb stores in-frame clones only, minus some. That table supplies the V and J calls and clone size; D and trimming were determined from the DNA. In the table there are fewer than 600,000 clones, roughly 89% of which are singletons. The germline CDR1 and CDR2 sequences are SGHAT and FQDESV (reference sequence). This CDR3 contains 15 residues. Losses at the gene ends were 5 bases for V and 2 bases for J; bases not matched to a gene: 8. This sequence joins TRBV11-1 and TRBJ2-7; 8 nucleotides agree with TRBD2. The sequence derives from a man aged 18 to 29 with COVID-19, enrolled during active disease. The material sequenced was peripheral blood. The CDR3 sequence: CASSLSGSVAYEQYF. Written as DNA, the CDR3 is TGTGCCAGCAGCCTAAGCGGGAGTGTCGCCTACGAGCAGTACTTC. Complete variable domain (other parts from reference TRBV11-1 and TRBJ2-7): EAEVAQSPRYKITEKSQAVAFWCDPISGHATLYWYRQILGQGPELLVQFQDESVVDDSQLPKDRFSAERLKGVDSTLKIQPAELGDSAMYLCASSLSGSVAYEQYFGPGTRLTVT.